This T cell receptor (beta chain) derives from a study of cytomegalovirus exposure and HLA in healthy donors listed by TCRdb under 2017. For the wider study: In an earlier analysis of 450 to 750 of the donors, approximately 260 Gb of sequence data and 117 million unique TCR beta sequences from some 170 million T cells were reported. An early release covering 550 to 650 HLA-typed donors comprised 250 to 350 gigabases of sequencing data and around 85 million unique TCR sequences. Of the 300 to 500 genotyped donors, 81% were placed in the genetic ancestry cluster associated with self-reported Caucasian donors. The study aimed to test whether cataloging public T cell receptors could reveal signatures of past pathogen exposure. The study profiled the T cell repertoires of under 850 subjects by immunosequencing and related them to cytomegalovirus serostatus. Besides the first cohort of roughly 700 subjects, a separate validation cohort made up of some 110 different subjects was used. To predict cytomegalovirus infection status, the study brought together high-throughput TCR immunosequencing, statistical association of individual TCRs with disease status, and machine learning. A later analysis re-examined previously published TCR beta repertoires from more than 600 donors and added high-resolution HLA genotyping to investigate patterns of TCR occurrence. The later analysis used no new phenotypic data to find candidate immune exposures, relying instead on TCR beta sequences and their occurrence across donors. An earlier analysis of some 600 of the donors applied high-throughput TCR beta sequencing to assess whether each TCR beta V gene segment acted as functional or pseudogenic. Donor age, sex, ethnicity and CMV serostatus were compiled alongside the repertoire data. Genome-wide SNP genotypes for about three fifths of the roughly 670 donors were used in a later genetic analysis, which treated that subset as a discovery cohort. All discovery cohort repertoires had been generated on a single sequencing platform. HLA typing covered class I and class II loci at four-digit resolution. Typing coverage differed by locus: A, B, C, DRB1 and DQB1 were typed in about 629-630 donors, DQA1 in around 500, DPA1 in approximately 600, and DPB1 in approximately 450. Five DR-DQ haplotypes were treated as single units for association and clustering because of strong linkage in the cohort. Among 350 to 400 genotyped donors of the cohort, an average of approximately 240,000 unique TCR beta nucleotide sequences were sequenced per donor, 15% to 20% of them non-productive. The full study reports these points: Linkage disequilibrium might explain the correlated functional status among segregating V segments, but an unknown experimental factor could not be excluded. In an earlier analysis of roughly 500 of the donors, most TCR beta V segments appeared in productive rearrangements about 87% or about 30% of the time, broadly matching IMGT annotations. A group of highly shared sequence variants was considered likely to be a technical artifact of the sequencing pipeline. Only TCR beta chains were sequenced in this cohort, and the absence of alpha or paired-chain data limited detectable features. Across donors, most TCR sequences were observed very rarely, whereas some public TCRs were present in many individuals. In a later analysis, several top co-occurrence clusters were reported to appear linked to parvovirus B19, influenza, CMV and Epstein-Barr virus. A few of the identified cytomegalovirus-associated TCR beta chains were confirmed in vitro to be specific for cytomegalovirus antigens. Roughly uniform sequencing depth across donors was assumed in presence/absence analyses, although this assumption may not hold. The earlier analysis of 587 of the donors excluded roughly 17 rarely observed V segments, including chromosome 9 orphons, because counts were too low. CMV serostatus was the only immune exposure information available for the cohort. Compared with equally common non-associated chains, HLA-associated TCR beta chains in a later analysis were more clonally expanded and had lower generation probabilities. A later analysis associated 15,000 to 20,000 TCR beta sequences with specific HLA alleles at a false discovery rate of 0.05. A further reported finding was that TCR beta sequences accurately predicted the HLA-A and HLA-B alleles for most subjects in the first cohort. A later genetic analysis reported fewer N-insertions in productive TCRs among donors in an Asian-associated ancestry cluster than the 666-donor mean. It was suggested by the authors that the approach could potentially be generalized to other disease states and immunological phenotypes. The study gave a list of some 150 TCR beta chains associated with cytomegalovirus. The classifier was reported to diagnose cytomegalovirus status with high specificity and sensitivity in both the original and validation cohorts. HLA typing was unavailable for some donors at each locus, so association tests used only the typed subset. Strong co-occurrence of HLA alleles, especially DR and DQ, made assigning TCR associations to individual alleles difficult. According to a later analysis, most CMV-associated TCR beta chains appeared to be HLA-restricted, and the HLA associations seemed to be driven largely by CMV exposure. The 87-base-pair reads could not distinguish some IMGT-functional V segments, including TRBV6-2 and TRBV6-3, so those segments were excluded. According to a later analysis, TCR association rates differed among HLA loci, with DRB1 alleles showing the most associated TCRs and HLA-C alleles showing the fewest. A later genetic analysis associated a missense DCLRE1C variant with V-gene and J-gene trimming of TCR beta chains, and an independent cohort replicated the association.

The cohort was made up of about 610 healthy bone marrow donors. At the time of sampling, all cohort members were nominally healthy, though unrecorded immune exposures were likely present. The donor was CMV seronegative and was included in the group of a few hundred seronegative cohort members. A peripheral blood sample was collected from each donor, and TCR beta sequencing was performed on peripheral blood mononuclear cells. Genomic DNA was extracted from the blood cell samples with the Qiagen DNeasy Blood Extraction Kit. Library prep was done by the immunoSEQ multiplex PCR assay. A mixture of 60 forward primers for TCR Vbeta segments and 13 reverse primers for TCR Jbeta segments was used in the multiplex PCR. A multiplex PCR assay on genomic DNA amplified the CDR3 region of rearranged TCR beta genes. Amplified TCR beta libraries were sequenced as 87-base-pair reads on the Illumina HiSeq System. Concerning the study's data processing: A later analysis tallied tens of millions of unique TCR beta chains across the 700 or so repertoires, and about 10 million of those chains were shared by two or more donors. A nearest-neighbor algorithm error-corrected the raw reads and collapsed the reads into unique sequences, merging closely related sequences to remove PCR and sequencing errors. V, D and J gene segments were assigned by aligning CDR3 sequences to IMGT reference sequences. Each retained sequence needed at least a six-nucleotide match to both a V gene segment and a J gene segment. Rearrangements were called productive when the CDR3 lacked stop codons and stayed in frame with V and J; all others were non-productive. Following IMGT convention, CDR3 was defined as the stretch from the second conserved V-encoded cysteine up to the conserved J-encoded phenylalanine. Sequences without an unambiguous match to a single V gene segment were excluded from the earlier analysis of about 600 of the donors. In an earlier analysis of several hundred of the donors, V segments were called functional above 56.7% productive rearrangements and were called segregating when the between-donor standard deviation exceeded 5%. To diagnose cytomegalovirus status from the catalog of TCR beta chain sequences, a statistical classification framework was built. V and J gene assignment, in a later analysis, came from comparing TCR nucleotide sequences with IMGT/GENE-DB human TR gene sequences. In a later analysis, CDR3 sequences and most-parsimonious VDJ recombination scenarios were assigned using the TCRdist pipeline. In a later analysis, every TCR beta chain was defined by the combination of its CDR3 amino acid sequence and its V-gene family, and reads without a unique V-gene family were dropped. As a way to deal with suspected cross-contamination and a sequencing artifact, a later analysis dropped approximately 570 nucleotide sequences that were highly shared and had low generation probability. A later analysis calculated a clonal expansion index for each public chain from normalized within-repertoire ranks of inferred template counts. Generation probabilities in a later analysis came from a VDJ recombination model fitted to out-of-frame rearrangements, and those results were checked against IGoR. In a later analysis, TCR-TCR, TCR-HLA and TCR-CMV co-occurrence was scored with hypergeometric tests, and a repertoire-size bias correction was applied to TCR pairs. False discovery rates were estimated in a later analysis by permuting HLA or CMV assignments 20 times. In a later analysis, co-occurring TCRs were grouped using DBSCAN, with TCRdist sequence similarity added in when clustering inside HLA-allele-positive subsets. Repertoires with fewer than 30,000 or more than 120,000 public chains, plus five repertoires with anomalous nucleotide sharing, were excluded from co-occurrence clustering. TCRdb mirrors the immuneACCESS table, restricted to in-frame sequences. Some clones are absent from its copies; in checked studies, under half trace to an unresolved V gene, and the reason for the others is unknown. V and J calls and clone size are copied from that table; D and trimming were computed from the DNA. The sample table contains over 100,000 clones; only one count was recorded for roughly 66% of them. The leading ten clones occupy over 2% of the sample.

Concerning this clone itself: Its antigen is unknown. Base qualities are not recorded, but no much larger clone differs from it by a single base.

The germline V gene encodes CDR1 LNHNV and CDR2 YYDKDF (reference sequence). V lost 5 bases and J lost 6 bases, and the count of bases not matched to a germline gene is 5. From cysteine to phenylalanine, the CDR3 is 13 amino acids long. Only the CDR3 region is kept as DNA, spanning 39 bases read in frame from base 1. The specimen sequenced was PBMCs. The TCR comes from a woman aged 25 to 39 in good health and CMV-seronegative. This chain is built from TRBV15 and TRBJ1-1, with 8 bases matching TRBD1. In nucleotide form, the sequence is TGTGCCACCAGCGGACAGGGTTTTGCTGAAGCTTTCTTT. It codes for CATSGQGFAEAFF.